Presented here are 28 T cell receptor beta chains from one specimen sequenced in a study of T cells after yellow fever vaccination. A single record per CDR3 protein comes from TCRdb applying MiXCR to the 5' RACE reads. The sample has about 630,000 distinct CDR3 sequences; roughly an eighth are singletons. Sequenced here: PBMCs, sampled on the day of the yellow fever booster vaccination. The receptors here all came from a man aged 30-40 years who received the YFV17D yellow fever vaccine.

V is TRBV5-1 and J is TRBJ2-7; D tentatively reads TRBD1 or TRBD2 (5 bases each). Germline V gene data show CDR1 as SGHRS and CDR2 as YFSETQ. CDR3 length equals 15 residues. Trimming took off 0 bases at V and 2 bases at J, with 12 bases between the two ends. CDR3 sequence: CASSLGYGAAYEQYF. CDR3 bases: TGCGCCAGCAGCTTGGGATACGGGGCCGCCTACGAGCAGTACTTC.

Only a few counts were recorded for this clonotype. The genes are TRBV7-9 and TRBJ2-5; 10 bases fit TRBD2. CDR3 length: 14 residues. The trim removed 10 bases at V and 5 bases at J, leaving 10 bases unmatched. Germline V gene sequence: CDR1 SEHNR, CDR2 FQNEAQ (reference sequence). CDR3 loop: CATLGLASRETQYF. The DNA of the CDR3 is TGTGCCACCCTGGGACTAGCGTCGCGGGAGACCCAGTACTTC.

This clonotype was found many times. The chain has TRBV25-1 and TRBJ2-7; 9 bases are a match to TRBD2. The CDR3 sequence is 14 residues long. The germline gives CDR1 MGHDK, CDR2 SYGVNS. The trim removed 1 base at V and 6 bases at J, leaving 4 bases unmatched. The CDR3: CASSELAGDSEQYF. The CDR3, as DNA: TGTGCCAGCAGTGAATTAGCGGGAGATAGCGAGCAGTACTTC.

The rearrangement uses TRBV6-5 and TRBJ1-3; TRBD1 might be the D (6 bases). The CDR3 extends over 16 amino acids. Trimming shortened V by 1 base and J by 4 bases, and 14 bases separated the two germline ends. CDR1 and CDR2 (germline): MNHEY, SVGAGI. The CDR3 region is CASSYYRGAGGNTIYF. The CDR3 DNA reads TGTGCCAGCAGTTACTACCGGGGGGCGGGAGGAAACACCATATATTTT.

This rearrangement joins TRBV19 to TRBJ2-7; TRBD2 matches at 11 bases. Germline values: CDR1 LNHDA, CDR2 SQIVND (reference sequence). This CDR3 region has 15 residues. V lost 5 bases, J lost 5 bases, and 8 bases stayed unmatched. The CDR3: CASSYSSGRNHEQYF. For the CDR3, the DNA is TGTGCCAGTAGTTACTCTAGCGGGAGGAACCACGAGCAGTACTTC.

V gene TRBV28 combines with J gene TRBJ2-7, with 7 bases lining up with TRBD2. Germline V gene lookup returns CDR1 MDHEN and CDR2 SYDVKM. The CDR3 is 15 amino acids. V was clipped by 7 bases and J by 1 base; unmatched bases: 10. CDR3 sequence reads: CASTSGGSTSYEQYF. The CDR3 DNA reads TGTGCCAGCACCTCGGGCGGGAGTACGTCCTACGAGCAGTACTTC. Together with reference TRBV28 and TRBJ2-7, the CDR3 gives the full variable domain: DVKVTQSSRYLVKRTGEKVFLECVQDMDHENMFWYRQDPGLGLRLIYFSYDVKMKEKGDIPEGYSVSREKKERFSLILESASTNQTSMYLCASTSGGSTSYEQYFGPGTRLTVT.

This clonotype was seen a handful of times. For the CDR3, the DNA is TGTGCCATCAGTGAAGGTCCTCTCTACGAGCAGTACTTC. Protein sequence: CAISEGPLYEQYF. The genes are TRBV10-3 and TRBJ2-7; D call uncertain. The CDR3 length is 13 residues. V gave up 3 bases and J gave up 3 bases, with 9 bases separating them. Germline V gene sequence: CDR1 ENHRY, CDR2 SYGVKD.

V and J are TRBV10-3 and TRBJ2-1; TRBD2 agrees at 13 bases. Germline assignment: CDR1 ENHRY and CDR2 SYGVKD. The V and J ends lost 0 bases and 1 base, in that order; junction bases with no gene match: 15. CDR3 length equals 22 residues. CDR3 region: CAISESSGTSGELLMSYNEQFF. DNA for the CDR3: TGTGCCATCAGTGAGTCTAGCGGGACTAGCGGGGAGTTGCTTATGTCCTACAATGAGCAGTTCTTC.

Written as DNA, the CDR3 is TGTGCCAGCAGCTTAACCCGAGGACAGGGGTCGTTCTATGGCTACACCTTC. Protein: CASSLTRGQGSFYGYTF. The chain is built from TRBV5-8 and TRBJ1-2; TRBD1 aligns across 9 bases. The CDR3 loop spans 17 amino acids. V was clipped by 2 bases and J by 4 bases; unmatched bases: 12. CDR1 is SGHTS, CDR2 YDEGEE, per germline.

This clonotype turned up a few times. The CDR3: CASSHSGGQVYYEQYF. CDR3 coding DNA: TGTGCCAGCAGCCACTCCGGGGGACAGGTCTACTACGAGCAGTACTTC. The rearrangement uses TRBV7-9 and TRBJ2-7; 8 bases fit TRBD1. CDR3 size: 16 residues. J was trimmed by 3 bases and V by 5 bases; bases with no gene match: 12. CDR1 and CDR2 from the germline V gene are SEHNR and FQNEAQ (reference sequence).

V gene TRBV6-1 combines with J gene TRBJ1-1, with D maybe TRBD1 (5 bases). This CDR3 is built from 14 residues. V shed 5 bases and J shed 0 bases, with 10 bases lying between them. Germline V gene data show CDR1 as MNHNS and CDR2 as SASEGT. CDR3 nucleotides: TGTGCCAGCAGTATGACAGATCTGAACACTGAAGCTTTCTTT. Translated: CASSMTDLNTEAFF.

This clonotype has just a few counts. J is TRBJ2-5 and V is TRBV20-1, with D maybe TRBD2 (5 bases). There are 14 residues in the CDR3. In germline, CDR1 is DFQATT, CDR2 SNEGSKA (reference sequence). V was clipped by 3 bases and J by 2 bases, with 13 bases between them. The CDR3 DNA follows: TGCAGTGCTAGGTCTGGTAGCGTACAAGAGACCCAGTACTTC. Amino acids: CSARSGSVQETQYF.

This clonotype was recorded many times. The V and J genes are TRBV10-3 and TRBJ1-3, with a possible D match to TRBD1 (6 bases). Germline V lookup: CDR1 ENHRY, CDR2 SYGVKD. V was shortened by 7 bases and J by 5 bases, with 12 bases between the two germline ends. This CDR3 comprises 13 residues. The CDR3: CAITQGVRNTIYF. Here the CDR3 DNA reads TGTGCCATCACACAGGGTGTTAGAAACACCATATATTTT.

Concerning this clonotype itself: A read error may produce the germline difference seen at one junction end. The chain uses TRBV27 and TRBJ2-7, with D unclear. The CDR3 runs 13 residues. Looked up from germline, CDR1 is MNHEY and CDR2 is SMNVEV (reference sequence). CDR3 sequence: CTSSIRLSYEQYF. DNA of the CDR3: TGTACCAGCAGTATCAGACTCAGCTACGAGCAGTACTTC.

This clonotype was observed a handful of times. The gene calls are TRBV6-2 or TRBV6-3 and TRBJ2-7, with TRBD2 matching over 13 bases. The CDR3 is made up of 15 amino acids. CDR1 and CDR2 from the germline V gene are MNHEY and SVGEGT. The trim removed 5 bases at V and 5 bases at J, leaving 6 bases unmatched. The CDR3 nucleotides are TGTGCCAGCAGTAAACTAGCGGGAGGGCCACACGAGCAGTACTTC. This sequence encodes CASSKLAGGPHEQYF.

The table lists this clonotype with a few counts. This chain joins TRBV15 and TRBJ2-1; 8 bases agree with TRBD2. The CDR3 contains 16 residues. Germline V gives CDR1 LNHNV, CDR2 YYDKDF (reference sequence). J gave up 4 bases and V 6 bases, and 11 bases lay outside the gene matches. The CDR3 bases are TGTGCCACCAGAGCCCCTTCTAGCGGGCTATACAATGAGCAGTTCTTC. Protein product: CATRAPSSGLYNEQFF.

In this sample, this clonotype turned up a few times. V is TRBV5-1 and J is TRBJ2-2; D is unresolved. V lost 2 bases and J 4 bases, leaving 9 bases between the germline ends. CDR1 SGHRS and CDR2 YFSETQ come from the germline V gene. The CDR3 consists of 14 residues. CDR3 sequence (DNA): TGCGCCAGCAGCTTTCGGCCCAGCACCGGGGAGCTGTTTTTT. Protein product: CASSFRPSTGELFF.

This clonotype was counted a single time. V gene TRBV9 combines with J gene TRBJ2-1; D is ambiguous. The CDR3 is made up of 14 amino acids. V was clipped by 0 bases and J by 5 bases, with 9 bases between them. Germline V gene data show CDR1 as SGDLS and CDR2 as YYNGEE. The CDR3 sequence is CASSVANLHNEQFF. Here the CDR3 DNA reads TGTGCCAGCAGCGTAGCCAATCTCCACAATGAGCAGTTCTTC.

V and J are TRBV2 and TRBJ2-4; the match to TRBD2 covers 8 bases. Germline V gene data show CDR1 as SNHLY and CDR2 as FYNNEI. This CDR3 is 15 amino acids long. V lost 7 bases to trimming and J lost 2 bases; unmatched junction nucleotides: 7. CDR3 residues: CASKSGSGTKNIQYF. In DNA form, the CDR3 reads TGTGCCAGCAAGAGCGGGAGCGGGACCAAAAACATTCAGTACTTC. The entire variable domain, with the rest obtained from reference TRBV2 and TRBJ2-4, is as follows: EPEVTQTPSHQVTQMGQEVILRCVPISNHLYFYWYRQILGQKVEFLVSFYNNEISEKSEIFDDQFSVERPDGSNFTLKIRSTKLEDSAMYFCASKSGSGTKNIQYFGAGTRLSVL.

The CDR3 here is CASSMNRVGYEQYF. The CDR3 region has the DNA TGTGCCAGTAGTATGAACAGGGTCGGATACGAGCAGTACTTC. The chain links TRBV19 to TRBJ2-7, with D possibly matching TRBD1 (6 bases). V was shortened by 3 bases and J by 4 bases, with 13 bases between the two germline ends. This CDR3 is 14 amino acids long. Per germline, CDR1 LNHDA and CDR2 SQIVND (reference sequence).

In this sample, this clonotype turned up a few times. V and J are TRBV7-2 and TRBJ2-5; TRBD2 is a possible D gene (7 bases). The CDR3 sequence is 14 residues long. The V end lost 6 bases, the J end lost 2 bases, and 13 bases lay between the germline ends. Germline V gene lookup returns CDR1 SGHTA and CDR2 FQGNSA. CDR3 sequence: CASRKGGGQETQYF. The DNA of the CDR3 is TGTGCCAGCAGGAAGGGGGGAGGGCAAGAGACCCAGTACTTC.

The chain recombines TRBV7-9 with TRBJ1-4, with 9 bases that match TRBD1. The CDR3 contains 14 residues. Germline V gene lookup returns CDR1 SEHNR and CDR2 FQNEAQ (reference sequence). J was trimmed by 10 bases and V by 5 bases; bases with no gene match: 8. The CDR3 here is CASSVATGGGKLFF. CDR3 DNA sequence: TGTGCCAGCAGCGTGGCGACAGGGGGAGGAAAACTGTTTTTT.

This clonotype occurred many times. J is TRBJ1-5 and V is TRBV7-2; unclear D gene. From germline, CDR1 is SGHTA and CDR2 FQGNSA. Trimming took off 2 bases at V and 10 bases at J, with 18 bases between the two ends. This CDR3 is 15 amino acids long. CDR3 sequence reads: CASSLKRTEGGPQHF. CDR3 sequence (DNA): TGTGCCAGCAGCTTAAAACGGACGGAGGGCGGACCCCAGCATTTT.

The chain uses TRBV19 and TRBJ2-3; 7 bases match TRBD2. Germline V gene data show CDR1 as LNHDA and CDR2 as SQIVND (reference sequence). This CDR3 is 14 amino acids long. V shed 5 bases, J shed 6 bases, and the junction held 8 bases outside the gene matches. The CDR3 DNA is TGTGCCAGTAGTGTACTAGCGAAAATGGATACGCAGTATTTT. Translating it yields CASSVLAKMDTQYF.

This clonotype was seen a few times. J is TRBJ1-2 and V is TRBV6-5; 7 bases fit TRBD1. Per germline, CDR1 MNHEY and CDR2 SVGAGI. The CDR3 has 14 residues. J was trimmed by 4 bases and V by 5 bases; bases with no gene match: 7. CDR3 DNA sequence: TGTGCCAGCAGTCTACGGGCAGGGGGCTATGGCTACACCTTC. This sequence encodes CASSLRAGGYGYTF.

The chain links TRBV4-3 to TRBJ2-3, with no clear D. Per germline, CDR1 LGHNA and CDR2 YSLEER. Trimming pared 0 bases from V and 2 bases from J, leaving 9 bases between. This CDR3 has 15 residues. CDR3 sequence: CASSQDFSNTDTQYF. As DNA, the CDR3 is TGCGCCAGCAGCCAAGATTTTTCGAACACAGATACGCAGTATTTT.

This clonotype was recorded many times. The chain joins TRBV10-3 to TRBJ2-2, with 8 bases that match TRBD2. Losses at the gene ends were 5 bases for V and 6 bases for J; bases not matched to a gene: 5. This CDR3 comprises 14 residues. CDR1 is ENHRY and CDR2 is SYGVKD in the germline V gene. The CDR3 reads CAISQPGGAGELFF. The CDR3 DNA reads TGTGCCATCAGTCAGCCCGGGGGGGCCGGGGAGCTGTTTTTT.

This clonotype occurred many times. The V and J genes are TRBV7-6 and TRBJ2-1, with D uncertain. The germline CDR1 and CDR2 sequences are SGHVS and FNYEAQ. The CDR3 consists of 13 residues. Trimming removed 2 bases from V and 4 bases from J, with 6 bases in between. In DNA form, the CDR3 reads TGTGCCAGCAGCTTATCTCGTTACAATGAGCAGTTCTTC. Its translation is CASSLSRYNEQFF.